This T cell receptor (beta chain) was documented in a study of blood T cell repertoires in COVID-19 (dated by TCRdb to 2018 to 2021). Concerning the study at large: Samples from collaborators originated in the United States, Italy and Spain and spanned both the acute and convalescent phases of COVID-19. The prospective study material was composed of cDNA or gDNA derived from T cells, B-cell-depleted T cells, or PBMCs. Deeply sampled blood TCRbeta repertoires from subjects exposed to, actively infected with, or recovered from COVID-19 were included in the dataset. The repertoires were released in a freely available public database meant as a resource for research on the immune response to SARS-CoV-2. The samples were drawn from two sources: the first 160 participants of the ongoing ImmuneRACE study, and 1,254 subjects contributed by 6 global collaborators. Sample metadata almost always included a de-identified subject ID, COVID-19 status, age in years and sex. Where available, HLA class I and class II types were obtained from metadata supplied by the sample provider rather than from assay-based typing. Beyond this particular receptor, the publication reports: The quantity of clinical and demographic metadata differed by source and by participant and was supplied without curation.

TCRbeta CDR3 regions were amplified from genomic DNA by means of the immunoSEQ Assay, a bias-controlled multiplex PCR. As for how the authors treated the data: The number of nucleated cells in each sample was estimated by amplification of reference gene primers within the assay. To quantify the absolute abundance of each unique TCRbeta CDR3 rearrangement, sequence reads were collapsed and filtered. Productive Simpson clonality was computed per sample as the square root of Simpson's diversity index over productive rearrangements. The clones in this table, taken by TCRdb from immuneACCESS, are in-frame only. Not every clone is retained; where verified, under half of the shortfall comes from an unresolved V gene, and the cause of the rest is unknown. V and J calls and clone size are as listed in that table; D and trimming were resolved from the DNA. Counted in this sample were nearly 400,000 clones; over 85% of them appeared once. The ten largest make up less than 2% of the sample.

In the prospective study, participants were about 18 to 95 years old, resided in approximately 25 geographic areas of the United States, and were enrolled through a virtual design. To assign participants to cohorts, the prospective study relied on clinical history that participants themselves reported in a screening survey and a study questionnaire. For ImmuneRACE Cohort 3, a participant was defined as recovered based on two consecutive negative NP/OP PCR tests, clearance by a healthcare professional, or resolution of symptoms. In the prospective study, whole blood, serum and a nasopharyngeal or oropharyngeal swab were collected from each participant by mobile phlebotomists. Participants in the prospective study had the option to provide additional blood draws and questionnaires over a 2-month period. Before DNA extraction, blood samples from the prospective study were shipped at room temperature or frozen.

Notes on this clone: Its antigen has not been determined. Nothing much larger sits one base from this clone, and base qualities are not available.

The TCR comes from a woman aged 25 to 45 who had recovered from COVID-19. The material sequenced was PBMCs or T cells enriched from blood (not recorded which).

The DNA is TGTGCCAGCAGCCAGGGACTTCACACCGGGGAGCTGTTTTTT. Its amino acids are CASSQGLHTGELFF. Recombination linked TRBV7-9 to TRBJ2-2; perhaps TRBD2 is the D gene, with 6 bases matching. V loses 5 bases of germline sequence and J loses 3 bases, and the interval between the two ends is 10 bases. The cysteine opens and the phenylalanine closes a CDR3 of 14 amino acids. Left in the record is the CDR3 DNA by itself, 42 bases read in frame from the first base. From the germline V gene (reference sequence), CDR1 is SEHNR and CDR2 is FQNEAQ.